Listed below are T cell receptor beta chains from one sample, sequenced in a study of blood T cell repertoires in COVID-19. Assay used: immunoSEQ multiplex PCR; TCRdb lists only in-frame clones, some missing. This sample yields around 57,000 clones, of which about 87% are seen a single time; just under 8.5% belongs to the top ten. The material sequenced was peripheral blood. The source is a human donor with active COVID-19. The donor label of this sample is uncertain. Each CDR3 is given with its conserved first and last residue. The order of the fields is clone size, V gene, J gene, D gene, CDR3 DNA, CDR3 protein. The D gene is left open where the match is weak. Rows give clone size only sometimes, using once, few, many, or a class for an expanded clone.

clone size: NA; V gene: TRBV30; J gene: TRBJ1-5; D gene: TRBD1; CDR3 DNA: TGTGCCTGGAGTACCAGGGGGCAACAGCCCCAGCATTTT; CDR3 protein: CAWSTRGQQPQHF
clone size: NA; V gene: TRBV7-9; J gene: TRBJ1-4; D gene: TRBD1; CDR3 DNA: TGTGCCAGCAGCTGGGAATTGGGACAGGGCCTTAATGAAAAACTGTTTTTT; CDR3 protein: CASSWELGQGLNEKLFF
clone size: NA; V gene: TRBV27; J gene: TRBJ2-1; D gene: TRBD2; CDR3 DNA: TGTGCCTGCCGAGCGGGAGGCCTCCCGATATCGGAGTTCTTC; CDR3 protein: CACRAGGLPISEFF
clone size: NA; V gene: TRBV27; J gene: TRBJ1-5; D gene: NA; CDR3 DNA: TGTGCCAGCAGTTTTCAGGGAAATAGCAATCAGCCCCAGCATTTT; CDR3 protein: CASSFQGNSNQPQHF
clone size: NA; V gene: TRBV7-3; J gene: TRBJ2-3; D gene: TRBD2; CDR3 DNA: TGTGCCAGCAGCCGAGCTCCGCTAGCGGGCTACCGCACAGATACGCAGTATTTT; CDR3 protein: CASSRAPLAGYRTDTQYF
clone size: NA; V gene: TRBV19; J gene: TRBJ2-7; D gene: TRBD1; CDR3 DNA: TGTGCCAGTAGTTCAGGGACAGGGGGAGCCTCCTACGAGCAGTACTTC; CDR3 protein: CASSSGTGGASYEQYF
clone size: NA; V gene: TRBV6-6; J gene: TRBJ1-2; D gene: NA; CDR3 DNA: TGTGCCAGCAGTTACGGACAGTGGTATGGCTACACCTTC; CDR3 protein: CASSYGQWYGYTF
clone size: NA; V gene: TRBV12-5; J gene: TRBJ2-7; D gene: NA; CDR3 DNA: TGTGCTAGTGGTTTGGGACAAACCGGCGCCTACGAGCAGTACTTC; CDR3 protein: CASGLGQTGAYEQYF
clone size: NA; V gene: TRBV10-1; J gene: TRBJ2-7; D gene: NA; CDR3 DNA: TGCGCCAGCAGTGATGCGGGACGGTCATCCTACGAGCAGTACTTC; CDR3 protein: CASSDAGRSSYEQYF
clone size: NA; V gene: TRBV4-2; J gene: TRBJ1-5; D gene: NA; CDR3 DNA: TGTGCCAGCAGCCAAGGGGCTGATCATCAGCCCCAGCATTTT; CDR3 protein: CASSQGADHQPQHF
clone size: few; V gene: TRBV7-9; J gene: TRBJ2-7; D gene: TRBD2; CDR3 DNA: TGTGCCAGCACCCCAGGCGGGGGTCCGATCCCCTACGAGCAGTACTTC; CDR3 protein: CASTPGGGPIPYEQYF
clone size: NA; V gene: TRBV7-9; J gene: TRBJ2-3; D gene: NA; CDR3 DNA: TGTGCCAGCAGCCCAGGAAGCACAGATACGCAGTATTTT; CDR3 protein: CASSPGSTDTQYF
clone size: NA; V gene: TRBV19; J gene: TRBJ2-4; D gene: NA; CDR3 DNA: TGTGCCAGTAGTACCGACAGGTTAGCCAAAAACATTCAGTACTTC; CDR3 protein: CASSTDRLAKNIQYF
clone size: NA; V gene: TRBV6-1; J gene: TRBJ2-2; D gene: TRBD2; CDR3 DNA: TGTGCCAGCAGTGAAGTCTTGTTAGCGGGAGAAACCGGGGAGCTGTTTTTT; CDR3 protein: CASSEVLLAGETGELFF
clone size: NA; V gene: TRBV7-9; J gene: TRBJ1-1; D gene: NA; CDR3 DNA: TGTGCCAGCATGGATGTGCCGGGGACTGAAGCTTTCTTT; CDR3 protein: CASMDVPGTEAFF
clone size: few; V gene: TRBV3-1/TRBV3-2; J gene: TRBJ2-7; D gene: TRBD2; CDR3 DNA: TGTGCCAGCAGCCAGTCGCTTGCAGGGACTACCGGGCAGTACTTC; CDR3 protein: CASSQSLAGTTGQYF
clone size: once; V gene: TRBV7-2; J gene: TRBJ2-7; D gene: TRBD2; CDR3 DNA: TGTGCCAGCAGCTTAGTCTCAATCTCTAGCGGTGAGAGCTCCTACGAGCAGTACTTC; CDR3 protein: CASSLVSISSGESSYEQYF
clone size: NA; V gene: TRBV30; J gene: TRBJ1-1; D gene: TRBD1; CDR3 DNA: TGTGCCTGGAGTGCTCAGACAGGGAGAGGGAACACTGAAGCTTTCTTT; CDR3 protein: CAWSAQTGRGNTEAFF
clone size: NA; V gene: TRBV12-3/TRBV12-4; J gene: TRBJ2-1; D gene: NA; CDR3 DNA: TGTGCCAGCGGGGGCCCCGCGCTTGGTGAGCAGTTCTTC; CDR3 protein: CASGGPALGEQFF
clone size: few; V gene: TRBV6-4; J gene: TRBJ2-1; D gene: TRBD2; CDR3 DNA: TGTGCCAGCAGTGACGGGGGACTAGCGGGAGGGAGCTCCTACAATGAGCAGTTCTTC; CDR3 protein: CASSDGGLAGGSSYNEQFF
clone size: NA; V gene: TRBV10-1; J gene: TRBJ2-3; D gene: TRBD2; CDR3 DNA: TGCGCCAGCAGTGACTCGGGACTAGCGGGGGATACGCAGTATTTT; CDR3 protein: CASSDSGLAGDTQYF
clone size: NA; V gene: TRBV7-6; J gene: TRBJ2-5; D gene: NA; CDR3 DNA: TGTGCCAGCAGCTTAGAGAGGTCCACCCGGACCCAGTACTTC; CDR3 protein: CASSLERSTRTQYF
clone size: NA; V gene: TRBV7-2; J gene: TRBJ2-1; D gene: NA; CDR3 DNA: TGTGCCAGCAGTTGGAGCGGATCCTACAATGAGCAGTTCTTC; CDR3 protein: CASSWSGSYNEQFF
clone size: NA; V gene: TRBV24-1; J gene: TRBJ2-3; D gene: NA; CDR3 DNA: TGTGCCACCAGTGATTCCTTCCATACGCAGTATTTT; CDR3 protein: CATSDSFHTQYF
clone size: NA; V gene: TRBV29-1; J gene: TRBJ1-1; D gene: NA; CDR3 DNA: TGCAGCGTTGAAAGGGGCAGGGCCCCCTGGGCTGAAGCTTTCTTT; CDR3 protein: CSVERGRAPWAEAFF
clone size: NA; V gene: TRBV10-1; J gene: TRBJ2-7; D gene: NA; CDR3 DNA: TGCGCCAGCAGTGAGCCCCGGGGCTCCTACGAGCAGTACTTC; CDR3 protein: CASSEPRGSYEQYF
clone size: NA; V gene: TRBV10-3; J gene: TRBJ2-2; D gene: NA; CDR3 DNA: TGTGCCATCAGTGACAGGCTCGTAGCGAGCACCGGGGAGCTGTTTTTT; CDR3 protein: CAISDRLVASTGELFF
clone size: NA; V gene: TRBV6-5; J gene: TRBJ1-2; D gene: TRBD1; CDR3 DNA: TGTGCCAGCAGACCCGTCGACAGGGGCGTGGGCTACACCTTC; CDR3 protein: CASRPVDRGVGYTF
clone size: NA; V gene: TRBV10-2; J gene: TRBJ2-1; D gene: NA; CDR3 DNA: TGCGCCAGCAGGGAACTAGCATTAGACGAGCAGTTCTTC; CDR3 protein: CASRELALDEQFF
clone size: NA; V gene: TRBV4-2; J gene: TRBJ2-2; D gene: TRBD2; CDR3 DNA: TGTGCCAGCAGCCAAGAATGGCGGGAGGTGGGCGGGGAGCTGTTTTTT; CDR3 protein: CASSQEWREVGGELFF
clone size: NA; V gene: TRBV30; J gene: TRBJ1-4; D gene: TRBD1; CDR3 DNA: TGTGCCTGGGGACCCGGGACAGTTAATGAAAAACTGTTTTTT; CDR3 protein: CAWGPGTVNEKLFF
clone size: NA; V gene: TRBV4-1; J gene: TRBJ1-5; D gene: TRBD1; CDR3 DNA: TGCGCCAGCAGCCAAGATCCGTCAGGGGGGAGCAATCAGCCCCAGCATTTT; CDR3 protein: CASSQDPSGGSNQPQHF
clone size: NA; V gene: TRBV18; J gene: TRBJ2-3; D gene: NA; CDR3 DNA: TGTGCCAGCTCCCCGCAGGGCACCGGCACAGATACGCAGTATTTT; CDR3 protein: CASSPQGTGTDTQYF
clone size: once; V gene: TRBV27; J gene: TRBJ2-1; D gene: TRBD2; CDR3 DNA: TGTGCCAGCAGTTTATCAGTTGGTGGGACTAGACGGAACAATGAGCAGTTCTTC; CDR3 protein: CASSLSVGGTRRNNEQFF
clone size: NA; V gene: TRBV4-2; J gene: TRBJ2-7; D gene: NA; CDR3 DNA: TGTGCCAGCAGCCAAGAGATGGGGGCGGAGCAGTACTTC; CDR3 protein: CASSQEMGAEQYF
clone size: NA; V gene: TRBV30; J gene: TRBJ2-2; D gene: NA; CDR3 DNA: TGTGCCTGGAGTCCCCACCTTCCTAGTCGCGGGGAGCTGTTTTTT; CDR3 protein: CAWSPHLPSRGELFF
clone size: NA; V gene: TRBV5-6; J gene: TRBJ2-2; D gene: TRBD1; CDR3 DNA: TGTGCCAGCAGCTGGACAGGGAACACCGGGGAGCTGTTTTTT; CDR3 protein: CASSWTGNTGELFF
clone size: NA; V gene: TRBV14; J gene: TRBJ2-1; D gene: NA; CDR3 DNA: TGTGCCAGCAGCCTTCTCTTGTACAATGAGCAGTTCTTC; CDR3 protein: CASSLLLYNEQFF
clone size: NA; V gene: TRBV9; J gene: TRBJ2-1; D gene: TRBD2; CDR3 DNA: TGTGCCAGCAGCGCCGGGACTAGCGGGAGGGCTGCGAATGAGCAGTTCTTC; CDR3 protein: CASSAGTSGRAANEQFF
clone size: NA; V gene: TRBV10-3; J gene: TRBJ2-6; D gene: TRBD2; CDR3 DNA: TGTGCCATCAGTGAGTCACCGGCGGGAGCCGGGGCCAACGTCCTGACTTTC; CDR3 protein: CAISESPAGAGANVLTF
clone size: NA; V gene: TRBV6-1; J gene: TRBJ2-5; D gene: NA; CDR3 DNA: TGTGCCAGCAGTGAACTGTATCGACAGCAAGAGACCCAGTACTTC; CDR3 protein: CASSELYRQQETQYF
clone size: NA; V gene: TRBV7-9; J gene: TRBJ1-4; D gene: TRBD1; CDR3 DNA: TGTGCCAGCAGCTCAAGGGTCGGGACAGGGGCTGAAAAACTGTTTTTT; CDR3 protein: CASSSRVGTGAEKLFF
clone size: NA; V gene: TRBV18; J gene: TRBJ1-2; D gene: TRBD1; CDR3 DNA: TGTGCCAGCTCACTAGGGACAGACTACTATGGCTACACCTTC; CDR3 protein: CASSLGTDYYGYTF
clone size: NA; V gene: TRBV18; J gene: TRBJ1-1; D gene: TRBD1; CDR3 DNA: TGTGCCAGCTCACCACAAGGGGGCCTTTTAAGGGAAAAAGCTTTCTTT; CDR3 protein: CASSPQGGLLREKAFF
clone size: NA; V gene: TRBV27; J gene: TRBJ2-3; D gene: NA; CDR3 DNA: TGTGCCAGCAGTTCCCGTGGTAGCGGTAACACAGATACGCAGTATTTT; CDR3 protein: CASSSRGSGNTDTQYF
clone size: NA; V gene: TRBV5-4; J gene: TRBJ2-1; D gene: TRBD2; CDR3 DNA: TGTGCCAGCAGCTCCTGGCGGGGGGGAAATGAGCAGTTCTTC; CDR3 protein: CASSSWRGGNEQFF
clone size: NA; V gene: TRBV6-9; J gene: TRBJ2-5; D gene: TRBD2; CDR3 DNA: TGTGCCAGCAGACTACAACCCCTGAGGGAGGGGTACCAAGAGACCCAGTACTTC; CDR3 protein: CASRLQPLREGYQETQYF
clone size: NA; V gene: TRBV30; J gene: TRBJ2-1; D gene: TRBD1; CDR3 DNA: TGTGCCTGGACTACCTGGCCCTCGACAGGGGGGTATGTCAATGAGCAGTTCTTC; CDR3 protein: CAWTTWPSTGGYVNEQFF